Listed below are T cell receptor beta chains from one sample, sequenced in a study of shared clonotypes between healthy human individuals. Measured with immunoSEQ multiplex PCR; TCRdb has only the in-frame clones, and not every one. Among 2 million to 2.5 million clones, approximately 95% were seen once, and the ten largest hold under 0.45%. Sequencing input: naive CD4+ T cells from PBMCs. Receptors originate from a young man in good health. Some clones in this sample may be carry-over from other donors' samples. CDR3s include the opening cysteine and the closing phenylalanine or tryptophan.

>TRBV19|TRBJ1-2
CASSIRQQSNYGYTF
>TRBV5-4|TRBJ2-7
CASSRSSGRTYEQYF
>TRBV6-5|TRBJ1-5
CASSYSRTAHQPQHF
>TRBV5-1|TRBJ2-1
CASRALAVYNEQFF
>TRBV7-2|TRBJ1-5
CASSLGAGVGYQPQHF
>TRBV11-2|TRBJ1-1
CASSLDQVAEAFF
>TRBV5-1|TRBJ2-3
CASSLSRVGYSTDTQYF
>TRBV28|TRBJ1-1
CASSDQGARAFF
>TRBV27|TRBJ1-1
CASSYQVNTEAFF
>TRBV18|TRBJ1-3
CASSPVLYIGNTIYF
>TRBV11-2|TRBJ2-5
CASRTGGETQYF
>TRBV7-9|TRBJ2-7
CASSLIAGTYEQYF
>TRBV6-1|TRBJ2-1
CASSARLAGVPNEQFF
>TRBV6-1|TRBJ2-7
CASSIDRLYYEQYF
>TRBV29-1|TRBJ1-4
CSVYNTGGSDEKLFF
>TRBV7-3|TRBJ1-1
CASSFRMNTEAFF
>TRBV14|TRBJ2-2
CASSPGLAVDTGELFF
>TRBV9|TRBJ2-1
CASSLSGMTYNEQFF
>TRBV5-4|TRBJ2-1
CASSLQARPNEQFF
>TRBV5-1|TRBJ2-1
CASSLGLSGSYNEQFF
>TRBV6-1|TRBJ2-7
CASSATRTLSYEQYF
>TRBV12-5|TRBJ1-5
CASAPGGQPQHF
>TRBV5-6|TRBJ2-3
CASSRPSFPTDTQYF
>TRBV18|TRBJ2-3
CASSSGQAIDTQYF
>TRBV18|TRBJ2-7
CASSPQGGYGYEQYF
>TRBV19|TRBJ1-1
CASTPRDRRFMNTEAFF
>TRBV2|TRBJ1-3
CASSVPGPSGNTIYF
>TRBV5-1|TRBJ1-1
CASSSHSGGTEAFF
>TRBV4-3|TRBJ1-4
CASRNRQGVGEKLFF
>TRBV30|TRBJ2-5
CAWSPGQQETQYF
>TRBV10-3|TRBJ2-3
CAILGGRRDTQYF
>TRBV18|TRBJ2-7
CASSPGQVDEQYF
>TRBV28|TRBJ2-7
CASSLLDGAYEQYF
>TRBV19|TRBJ2-1
CASSTVLAGGTESSYNEQFF
>TRBV19|TRBJ1-2
CASYAQADYGYTF
>TRBV5-1|TRBJ2-2
CASSLSRSGGELFF
>TRBV25-1|TRBJ1-2
CASSDGGLRSGYTF
>TRBV28|TRBJ2-6
CASSLLRRGGAGANVLTF
>TRBV9|TRBJ1-1
CASSVGGQGYTEAFF
>TRBV28|TRBJ2-5
CASSSTRQGETQYF
>TRBV5-4|TRBJ1-2
CASSLALDRIYGYTF
>TRBV2|TRBJ2-5
CASSEEGGIRETQYF
>TRBV28|TRBJ2-7
CASTPGTGLREQYF
>TRBV18|TRBJ2-2
CASSPPLAANTGELFF
>TRBV19|TRBJ2-5
CASGGLAGGETQYF
>TRBV18|TRBJ2-7
CASSQAARYEQYF
>TRBV5-4|.
CASSLAGQDYEQYF
>TRBV9|TRBJ2-3
CASSVPGLGSDTQYF
>TRBV20-1|TRBJ2-3
CSVLTDTQYF
>TRBV18|TRBJ2-3
CASSPRGSGTAGDTQYF
>TRBV28|TRBJ2-2
CASSSPIRENTGELFF
>TRBV6-5|TRBJ2-7
CASSQAYEQYF
>TRBV25-1|TRBJ1-1
CASNPGGQVNTEAFF
>TRBV9|TRBJ1-3
CASSVVSSGFAGNTIYF
>TRBV27|TRBJ2-7
CASSSRPQSSYEQYF
>TRBV5-1|TRBJ1-5
CASRPGQGNQPQHF
>TRBV9|TRBJ2-7
CASSRARLGYEQYF
>TRBV5-6|TRBJ1-2
CASSPVPTTANYGYTF
>TRBV9|TRBJ1-5
CASSLGGRNQPQHF